Following are 30 T cell receptor beta chains from one sample sequenced in a study of radiotherapy plus CTLA-4 blockade in lung cancer. Clones were sequenced by immunoSEQ multiplex PCR, and TCRdb holds only the in-frame ones, with some missing. The top ten clones hold roughly 10% of a sample with tens of thousands of clones, around 80% of them seen once. The sample consisted of peripheral blood, taken from a patient treated with radiotherapy plus ipilimumab. The receptors were gathered from a human donor with non-small cell lung cancer who had a complete response to radiotherapy plus ipilimumab.

The chain is built from TRBV18 and TRBJ2-5; D not certain. Germline V lookup: CDR1 KGHSH, CDR2 LQKENI. Trimming removed 3 bases from V and 4 bases from J, with 9 bases in between. This CDR3 comprises 13 residues. The CDR3 region has the DNA TGTGCCAGCTCACCTCAGGAGCGAGAGACCCAGTACTTC. It encodes CASSPQERETQYF.

The chain joins TRBV5-4 to TRBJ2-1; possibly TRBD2 for D (5 bases). The CDR3 spans 14 residues. Deletions cut 4 bases from V and 8 bases from J, with 16 bases between. Germline values: CDR1 SGHNT, CDR2 YYREEE (reference sequence). CDR3 sequence reads: CASSADLAGDEQFF. In nucleotides, the CDR3 is TGTGCCAGCAGCGCCGACTTGGCCGGGGATGAGCAGTTCTTC.

V and J are TRBV5-6 and TRBJ2-5, with 7 bases lining up with TRBD1. This CDR3 contains 15 residues. CDR1 SGHDT and CDR2 YYEEEE come from the germline V gene. With 4 bases clipped from V and 2 bases from J, the junction kept 8 bases outside the gene matches. The CDR3 spells CASSSPGTVQETQYF. For the CDR3, the DNA is TGTGCCAGCAGCAGCCCCGGGACAGTACAAGAGACCCAGTACTTC.

The chain couples TRBV7-2 to TRBJ2-1; 14 positions agree with TRBD2. The ends lost 5 bases at V and 3 bases at J; junction bases unmatched: 9. This CDR3 spans 18 amino acids. CDR1 and CDR2 from the germline V gene are SGHTA and FQGNSA. The CDR3 nucleotides are TGTGCCAGCAGCAATATCCTGGGACTAGCGGGAGTCTACAATGAGCAGTTCTTC. It codes for CASSNILGLAGVYNEQFF.

The J gene is TRBJ1-2, the V gene TRBV6-5; D perhaps matches TRBD1 (6 bases). From germline, CDR1 is MNHEY and CDR2 SVGAGI. The V and J ends lost 0 bases and 8 bases respectively, with 10 bases between them. The CDR3 covers 13 residues. The CDR3 bases are TGTGCCAGCAGTTACTCGTACAGGGACGGCTACACCTTC. This encodes CASSYSYRDGYTF.

This chain joins TRBV6-1 and TRBJ1-2; D is undetermined. This CDR3 has 13 residues. In germline, CDR1 is MNHNS, CDR2 SASEGT. Trimming left V 2 bases short and J 0 bases short, with 4 bases between. This CDR3 is CASSETSNYGYTF. CDR3 coding DNA: TGTGCCAGCAGTGAAACGTCTAACTATGGCTACACCTTC.

This CDR3 is CASSVDGQTGNTIYF. CDR3 nucleotide sequence: TGTGCCAGCAGCGTAGATGGGCAGACTGGAAACACCATATATTTT. V gene TRBV9 combines with J gene TRBJ1-3; no clear D. The V and J ends lost 0 bases and 2 bases respectively, with 9 bases between them. This CDR3 region has 15 residues. Looked up from germline, CDR1 is SGDLS and CDR2 is YYNGEE.

This clone was picked up a small number of times. This chain joins TRBV5-8 and TRBJ1-4; D is ambiguous. CDR1 SGHTS and CDR2 YDEGEE come from the germline V gene. Trimming removed 3 bases at V and 7 bases at J, with 10 bases between. CDR3 length equals 13 residues. The CDR3 region is CASSSANGEKLFF. The CDR3 DNA is TGTGCCAGCAGCTCGGCCAACGGTGAAAAACTGTTTTTT.

The DNA for the CDR3 is TGTGCCAGCAGGACAGGGGCTCAGAGCCAGACTGAAGCTTTCTTT. This codes for CASRTGAQSQTEAFF. J is TRBJ1-1 and V is TRBV28; 8 bases are shared with TRBD1. V was clipped by 6 bases and J by 5 bases; unmatched bases: 11. The germline V gene has CDR1 MDHEN and CDR2 SYDVKM. This CDR3 is built from 15 residues.

V usage is TRBV10-3 and J usage is TRBJ2-3; 10 positions match TRBD2. This CDR3 comprises 19 residues. In germline, CDR1 is ENHRY, CDR2 SYGVKD. The junction had 14 bases not matched to a gene; V was cut back by 5 bases and J by 0 bases. The CDR3 loop is CAISFTKVAGGLSTDTQYF. The CDR3 DNA follows: TGTGCCATCAGTTTCACCAAGGTAGCGGGAGGATTAAGCACAGATACGCAGTATTTT.

About this clone itself: A read error may produce the germline difference seen at one junction end. This sequence joins TRBV7-7 and TRBJ2-1; possible D gene TRBD2, 6 bases. The CDR3 runs to 14 residues. Germline CDR1 and CDR2: SSHAT and FNYEAQ (reference sequence). CDR3 sequence reads: CASSSRSRGGEQFF. The CDR3 DNA sequence: TGTGCTAGCAGCTCCCGGTCTCGGGGAGGTGAGCAGTTCTTC.

The chain couples TRBV2 to TRBJ1-5; the match to TRBD1 covers 7 bases. Germline-derived CDR1 and CDR2 are SNHLY and FYNNEI. CDR3 length: 14 residues. J was trimmed by 5 bases and V by 7 bases; bases with no gene match: 8. The CDR3 DNA sequence: TGTGCCAGCAAGCGGGACAGATTCGATCAGCCCCAGCATTTT. It codes for CASKRDRFDQPQHF.

The chain couples TRBV9 to TRBJ2-3, with D perhaps matching TRBD1 (5 bases). Looked up from germline, CDR1 is SGDLS and CDR2 is YYNGEE. V lost 0 bases, J lost 0 bases, and 8 bases lay in between. CDR3 length equals 15 residues. The CDR3 reads CASSVATVSTDTQYF. CDR3 DNA sequence: TGTGCCAGCAGCGTAGCGACAGTTAGCACAGATACGCAGTATTTT.

This chain joins TRBV18 and TRBJ1-5; tentatively, D is TRBD1 (5 bases). Germline V lookup: CDR1 KGHSH, CDR2 LQKENI. V was cut by 2 bases and J by 7 bases, with 12 bases left in between. This CDR3 comprises 14 residues. In DNA, the CDR3 is TGTGCCAGCTCACCATCGGGGGTCGGACAGCCCCAGCATTTT. It specifies CASSPSGVGQPQHF.

This chain connects TRBV15 to TRBJ2-1; possible D gene TRBD1, 6 bases. Germline assignment: CDR1 LNHNV and CDR2 YYDKDF (reference sequence). The V gene lost 6 bases and the J gene lost 0 bases, with 12 bases spanning the gap. The CDR3 runs to 15 residues. The CDR3 spells CATSNDRSSYNEQFF. CDR3 DNA sequence: TGTGCCACCAGTAACGACAGGAGCTCCTACAATGAGCAGTTCTTC.

This sequence joins TRBV15 and TRBJ2-2; 14 bases are a match to TRBD2. V lost 5 bases and J lost 4; bases outside the gene matches: 12. There are 19 residues in the CDR3. Looked up from germline, CDR1 is LNHNV and CDR2 is YYDKDF (reference sequence). CDR3 sequence (DNA): TGTGCCACCAGCTTATCGACTAGCGGGAGGGCCTTTAGCACCGGGGAGCTGTTTTTT. Translated, it gives CATSLSTSGRAFSTGELFF.

The rearrangement joins TRBV5-4 to TRBJ1-2; the D is unclear. The CDR3 length is 14 residues. The germline V and J ends were trimmed by 0 bases and 4 bases, with 10 bases remaining between them. Germline V gives CDR1 SGHNT, CDR2 YYREEE (reference sequence). The CDR3 DNA reads TGTGCCAGCAGCTTGGCCGGCAGCTCCTATGGCTACACCTTC. It translates to CASSLAGSSYGYTF.

The sample holds a few counts of this clone. The chain recombines TRBV18 with TRBJ2-7; 16 bases map to TRBD2. With V trimmed by 3 bases and J by 2 bases, 13 bases remained unmatched. The CDR3 totals 20 residues. The germline V gene has CDR1 KGHSH and CDR2 LQKENI. The chain's CDR3 is CASSPGLAGGQTFKPYEQYF. CDR3 DNA sequence: TGTGCCAGCTCACCGGGACTAGCGGGGGGGCAAACCTTTAAACCCTACGAGCAGTACTTC.

This chain uses TRBV4-1 with TRBJ2-1; TRBD2 matches at 8 bases. CDR1 and CDR2 (germline): MGHRA, YSYEKL. CDR3 size: 15 residues. J gave up 7 bases and V 3 bases, and 8 bases lay outside the gene matches. The CDR3 nucleotides read TGCGCCAGCAGCCAGGCCTTACTAGCGGCAAATGAGCAGTTCTTC. Protein: CASSQALLAANEQFF.

This chain uses TRBV2 with TRBJ2-2, with a tentative D call TRBD2 (5 bases). Germline CDR1 SNHLY, CDR2 FYNNEI. The CDR3 length is 14 residues. Trimming removed 3 bases at V and 6 bases at J, with 11 bases between. In nucleotides, the CDR3 is TGTGCCAGCAGTGATGGGCGGGTCCCCGGGGAGCTGTTTTTT. Translation: CASSDGRVPGELFF.

This chain joins TRBV5-1 and TRBJ1-2, with a weak D call TRBD1 (6 bases). V lost 0 bases, J lost 6 bases, and 9 bases lay in between. Germline CDR1 is SGHRS and CDR2 is YFSETQ. This CDR3 region has 13 residues. The CDR3 DNA reads as TGCGCCAGCAGCTTGGCAGGGGAGGATGGCTACACCTTC. This encodes CASSLAGEDGYTF.

This chain connects TRBV9 to TRBJ1-1; D gene unclear. Trimming stripped 1 base from V and 1 base from J, with 8 bases between. The CDR3 extends over 14 amino acids. Germline CDR1 and CDR2: SGDLS and YYNGEE. The CDR3 nucleotides read TGTGCCAGCAGCGTAATAGCCCAGAACACTGAAGCTTTCTTT. Amino acids: CASSVIAQNTEAFF.

The chain links TRBV30 to TRBJ1-1; D is undetermined. The CDR3 extends over 10 amino acids. The germline CDR1 and CDR2 sequences are GTSNPN and SVGIG (reference sequence). Trimming took 2 bases from V and 10 from J, leaving 8 bases between them. The CDR3 region has the DNA TGTGCCTGGAGTAGGCCAGCAGCTTTCTTT. It encodes CAWSRPAAFF. The entire variable domain, with the rest obtained from reference TRBV30 and TRBJ1-1, is as follows: SQTIHQWPATLVQPVGSPLSLECTVEGTSNPNLYWYRQAAGRGLQLLFYSVGIGQISSEVPQNLSASRPQDRQFILSSKKLLLSDSGFYLCAWSRPAAFFGQGTRLTVV.

The DNA of the CDR3 is TGTGCCAGCTCACCCGAAGATGCAACTAATGAAAAACTGTTTTTT. Its translation is CASSPEDATNEKLFF. The chain has TRBV18 and TRBJ1-4; D gene uncertain. The CDR3 sequence is 15 residues long. The V end lost 3 bases, the J end lost 0 bases, and 8 bases lay between the germline ends. Germline assignment: CDR1 KGHSH and CDR2 LQKENI.

The V and J genes are TRBV15 and TRBJ2-1; 7 nucleotides align to TRBD1. The CDR3 totals 15 residues. The junction had 2 bases not matched to a gene; V was cut back by 0 bases and J by 3 bases. Germline loops: CDR1 LNHNV, CDR2 YYDKDF (reference sequence). DNA for the CDR3: TGTGCCACCAGCAGAGATAGGGACAGCTACAATGAGCAGTTCTTC. Protein product: CATSRDRDSYNEQFF.

Only a few counts were recorded for this clone. The rearrangement joins TRBV7-9 to TRBJ2-1, with 9 bases that match TRBD2. Trimming removed 4 bases from V and 8 bases from J; junction bases left unmatched: 12. The germline CDR1 and CDR2 sequences are SEHNR and FQNEAQ (reference sequence). This CDR3 comprises 16 residues. CDR3 loop: CASSSLAGEIRDEQFF. CDR3 nucleotides: TGTGCCAGCAGCTCCTTAGCGGGAGAGATAAGGGATGAGCAGTTCTTC.

The chain links TRBV28 to TRBJ1-1; no reliable D call. V shed 3 bases and J shed 10 bases, with 18 bases lying between them. From germline, CDR1 is MDHEN and CDR2 SYDVKM. There are 14 residues in the CDR3. The chain's CDR3 is CASSLVSPEGLAFF. The DNA of the CDR3 is TGTGCCAGCAGTTTGGTGTCCCCCGAAGGGTTAGCTTTCTTT.

The gene calls are TRBV7-9 and TRBJ1-5; D is unresolved. V was trimmed by 0 bases and J by 6 bases, leaving 6 bases between them. This CDR3 region has 13 residues. In germline, CDR1 is SEHNR, CDR2 FQNEAQ (reference sequence). The CDR3 spells CASSLAVGQPQHF. The CDR3 DNA follows: TGTGCCAGCAGCTTAGCGGTGGGTCAGCCCCAGCATTTT.

The chain recombines TRBV7-8 with TRBJ2-1, with TRBD2 as a possible D gene (5 bases). The CDR3 has 14 amino acids. CDR1 is SGHVS, CDR2 FQNEAQ, per germline. V lost 6 bases and J 0 bases, leaving 9 bases between the germline ends. This CDR3 is CASSRGSSYNEQFF. DNA of the CDR3: TGTGCCAGCAGTCGAGGGAGCTCCTACAATGAGCAGTTCTTC.

In its sample, this clone was seen a few times. The chain couples TRBV14 to TRBJ2-7; D is perhaps TRBD2 (6 bases). From germline, CDR1 is SGHDN and CDR2 FVKESK. The length of the CDR3 is 12 residues. With 4 bases removed from V and 3 bases from J, the gap between germline ends came to 7 bases. CDR3 in amino acids: CASSPGLYEQYF. CDR3 DNA: TGTGCCAGCAGCCCGGGACTCTACGAGCAGTACTTC.